This is a list of T cell receptor beta chains from one sample in a study of blood T cell repertoires in COVID-19. The protocol was immunoSEQ multiplex PCR, while the TCRdb copy is restricted to in-frame clones and leaves out a portion. The table lists tens of thousands of clones, roughly four fifths of them singletons, with about 7.2% in the top ten. Sequencing used peripheral blood. Receptors were obtained from a man aged 55 to 69 with active COVID-19. The CDR3 runs from the conserved cysteine through the conserved F or W. D genes are given only for firm matches. Clone size is given for some rows only: seen once, a few or many times, or a class if the clone is expanded.

CDR3 protein: CASSYSDRFYEQYF; CDR3 DNA: TGTGCCAGCAGTTACTCCGACAGATTCTACGAGCAGTACTTC; D gene: NA; clone size: once; CDR3 length: 14; J gene: TRBJ2-7; V gene: TRBV6-2/TRBV6-3
CDR3 protein: CASSLSGGFRYEQYF; CDR3 DNA: TGCGCCAGCAGCTTGAGCGGGGGCTTTAGGTACGAGCAGTACTTC; D gene: TRBD2; clone size: NA; CDR3 length: 15; J gene: TRBJ2-7; V gene: TRBV5-1
CDR3 protein: CASSSTGTREKLFF; CDR3 DNA: TGTGCCAGCAGCTCGACAGGGACTCGTGAAAAACTGTTTTTT; D gene: TRBD1; clone size: NA; CDR3 length: 14; J gene: TRBJ1-4; V gene: TRBV5-6
CDR3 protein: CASSVGETGLTEAFF; CDR3 DNA: TGTGCCAGCAGCGTAGGGGAGACAGGGTTGACTGAAGCTTTCTTT; D gene: TRBD1; clone size: NA; CDR3 length: 15; J gene: TRBJ1-1; V gene: TRBV9
CDR3 protein: CASSFPGQGAQEKLFF; CDR3 DNA: TGCGCCAGCAGCTTTCCGGGACAGGGGGCGCAAGAAAAACTGTTTTTT; D gene: TRBD1; clone size: NA; CDR3 length: 16; J gene: TRBJ1-4; V gene: TRBV5-1
CDR3 protein: CAWSVGLGRYTDTQYF; CDR3 DNA: TGTGCCTGGAGTGTAGGCTTGGGCAGATACACAGATACGCAGTATTTT; D gene: NA; clone size: NA; CDR3 length: 16; J gene: TRBJ2-3; V gene: TRBV30
CDR3 protein: CASSQHMDRARGPQHF; CDR3 DNA: TGTGCCAGCAGTCAACACATGGACAGGGCCCGAGGGCCCCAGCATTTT; D gene: TRBD1; clone size: NA; CDR3 length: 16; J gene: TRBJ1-5; V gene: TRBV6-2/TRBV6-3
CDR3 protein: CASWESGGNEQFF; CDR3 DNA: TGTGCCAGCTGGGAGTCGGGCGGGAATGAGCAGTTCTTC; D gene: NA; clone size: NA; CDR3 length: 13; J gene: TRBJ2-1; V gene: TRBV2
CDR3 protein: CASRERTGATGELFF; CDR3 DNA: TGTGCCAGCCGAGAGCGGACAGGAGCTACCGGGGAGCTGTTTTTT; D gene: TRBD1; clone size: NA; CDR3 length: 15; J gene: TRBJ2-2; V gene: TRBV6-5
CDR3 protein: CASSLVGTRWETQYF; CDR3 DNA: TGTGCCAGCAGCTTAGTGGGGACTAGGTGGGAGACCCAGTACTTC; D gene: TRBD2; clone size: NA; CDR3 length: 15; J gene: TRBJ2-5; V gene: TRBV7-8
CDR3 protein: CASKEGQYNSPLHF; CDR3 DNA: TGTGCCAGTAAGGAGGGACAGTATAATTCACCCCTCCACTTT; D gene: TRBD1; clone size: once; CDR3 length: 14; J gene: TRBJ1-6; V gene: TRBV19
CDR3 protein: CASSQEGADPGELFF; CDR3 DNA: TGCGCCAGCAGCCAAGAGGGGGCAGATCCCGGGGAGCTGTTTTTT; D gene: NA; clone size: NA; CDR3 length: 15; J gene: TRBJ2-2; V gene: TRBV4-1
CDR3 protein: CATSALAGFSYNEQFF; CDR3 DNA: TGTGCCACCAGTGCGCTAGCGGGCTTCTCCTACAATGAGCAGTTCTTC; D gene: TRBD2; clone size: once; CDR3 length: 16; J gene: TRBJ2-1; V gene: TRBV24-1
CDR3 protein: CASRTRTSGYNEQFF; CDR3 DNA: TGTGCCAGCAGGACAAGGACTAGCGGATACAATGAGCAGTTCTTC; D gene: TRBD2; clone size: NA; CDR3 length: 15; J gene: TRBJ2-1; V gene: TRBV6-5
CDR3 protein: CASSQGLADYNEQFF; CDR3 DNA: TGTGCCAGCAGCCAAGGTCTAGCGGATTACAATGAGCAGTTCTTC; D gene: TRBD2; clone size: NA; CDR3 length: 15; J gene: TRBJ2-1; V gene: TRBV4-2
CDR3 protein: CASSEVAGYGYTF; CDR3 DNA: TGTGCCAGCAGTGAAGTGGCAGGGTATGGCTACACCTTC; D gene: NA; clone size: few; CDR3 length: 13; J gene: TRBJ1-2; V gene: TRBV2
CDR3 protein: CASRAGDSSYNEQFF; CDR3 DNA: TGTGCCAGCAGGGCAGGGGATAGCTCCTACAATGAGCAGTTCTTC; D gene: NA; clone size: NA; CDR3 length: 15; J gene: TRBJ2-1; V gene: TRBV2
CDR3 protein: CATSDGGDPYNEQFF; CDR3 DNA: TGTGCCACCAGTGATGGGGGGGACCCATACAATGAGCAGTTCTTC; D gene: TRBD2; clone size: NA; CDR3 length: 15; J gene: TRBJ2-1; V gene: TRBV24-1
CDR3 protein: CASSSGTARTNEKLFF; CDR3 DNA: TGTGCCAGCAGTTCCGGGACAGCGAGAACTAATGAAAAACTGTTTTTT; D gene: TRBD1; clone size: NA; CDR3 length: 16; J gene: TRBJ1-4; V gene: TRBV6-6
CDR3 protein: CASSTSDRLNTEAFF; CDR3 DNA: TGTGCCAGTAGTACAAGTGACAGATTGAACACTGAAGCTTTCTTT; D gene: NA; clone size: NA; CDR3 length: 15; J gene: TRBJ1-1; V gene: TRBV19
CDR3 protein: CASNPKWREDTQYF; CDR3 DNA: TGTGCCAGTAACCCCAAATGGCGGGAAGATACGCAGTATTTT; D gene: NA; clone size: NA; CDR3 length: 14; J gene: TRBJ2-3; V gene: TRBV19
CDR3 protein: CASSLRQGARNEQFF; CDR3 DNA: TGTGCCAGCAGCTTAAGACAGGGGGCGCGGAATGAGCAGTTCTTC; D gene: TRBD1; clone size: NA; CDR3 length: 15; J gene: TRBJ2-1; V gene: TRBV11-1
CDR3 protein: CASSPTGQGKKTQYF; CDR3 DNA: TGTGCCAGTAGCCCCACGGGACAGGGTAAAAAGACCCAGTACTTC; D gene: TRBD1; clone size: NA; CDR3 length: 15; J gene: TRBJ2-5; V gene: TRBV19
CDR3 protein: CASSLYGGRVNTEAFF; CDR3 DNA: TGTGCCAGCAGCTTGTACGGGGGGCGGGTGAACACTGAAGCTTTCTTT; D gene: NA; clone size: NA; CDR3 length: 16; J gene: TRBJ1-1; V gene: TRBV11-2
CDR3 protein: CASSESLAGYNEQFF; CDR3 DNA: TGTGCCAGCAGTGAAAGTCTAGCGGGGTACAATGAGCAGTTCTTC; D gene: TRBD2; clone size: few; CDR3 length: 15; J gene: TRBJ2-1; V gene: TRBV6-1
CDR3 protein: CASSPSTGEGSYEQYF; CDR3 DNA: TGTGCCAGCAGCCCATCCACAGGGGAAGGATCCTACGAGCAGTACTTC; D gene: TRBD1; clone size: NA; CDR3 length: 16; J gene: TRBJ2-7; V gene: TRBV11-2
CDR3 protein: CASSSVPGQGGNTEAFF; CDR3 DNA: TGTGCCAGCAGCTCAGTCCCGGGACAGGGGGGGAACACTGAAGCTTTCTTT; D gene: TRBD1; clone size: NA; CDR3 length: 17; J gene: TRBJ1-1; V gene: TRBV13
CDR3 protein: CSVESSGNTIYF; CDR3 DNA: TGCAGCGTTGAGAGCTCTGGAAACACCATATATTTT; D gene: NA; clone size: NA; CDR3 length: 12; J gene: TRBJ1-3; V gene: TRBV29-1
CDR3 protein: CASSATGGPFRQYEQYF; CDR3 DNA: TGTGCCAGCAGTGCCACAGGGGGCCCCTTCCGTCAGTACGAGCAGTACTTC; D gene: TRBD1; clone size: NA; CDR3 length: 17; J gene: TRBJ2-7; V gene: TRBV27
CDR3 protein: CASREDRSSGNTIYF; CDR3 DNA: TGTGCCAGCAGGGAAGACAGATCCTCTGGAAACACCATATATTTT; D gene: NA; clone size: NA; CDR3 length: 15; J gene: TRBJ1-3; V gene: TRBV6-1
CDR3 protein: CASSRGLSGGAGETQYF; CDR3 DNA: TGTGCCAGCAGCCGAGGCCTTAGCGGGGGGGCCGGAGAGACCCAGTACTTC; D gene: TRBD2; clone size: NA; CDR3 length: 17; J gene: TRBJ2-5; V gene: TRBV7-9
CDR3 protein: CASSETALNEQFF; CDR3 DNA: TGTGCCAGCAGTGAAACTGCTCTTAATGAGCAGTTCTTC; D gene: NA; clone size: NA; CDR3 length: 13; J gene: TRBJ2-1; V gene: TRBV2
CDR3 protein: CASSRGGGYNEQFF; CDR3 DNA: TGCGCCAGCAGCCGAGGCGGCGGCTACAATGAGCAGTTCTTC; D gene: NA; clone size: NA; CDR3 length: 14; J gene: TRBJ2-1; V gene: TRBV4-1
CDR3 protein: CAIRDALGDEQFF; CDR3 DNA: TGTGCCATCAGGGACGCCCTAGGGGATGAGCAGTTCTTC; D gene: NA; clone size: NA; CDR3 length: 13; J gene: TRBJ2-1; V gene: TRBV10-3
CDR3 protein: CASSSTGGNEQFF; CDR3 DNA: TGTGCCAGCAGTTCCACAGGGGGCAATGAGCAGTTCTTC; D gene: TRBD1; clone size: NA; CDR3 length: 13; J gene: TRBJ2-1; V gene: TRBV6-2/TRBV6-3
CDR3 protein: CASSSRQGNANYGYTF; CDR3 DNA: TGTGCCAGCAGCTCTCGACAGGGGAACGCAAACTATGGCTACACCTTC; D gene: TRBD1; clone size: once; CDR3 length: 16; J gene: TRBJ1-2; V gene: TRBV14
CDR3 protein: CASSATLRGTYEQYF; CDR3 DNA: TGTGCCAGCAGCGCCACCCTTCGGGGGACCTACGAGCAGTACTTC; D gene: NA; clone size: once; CDR3 length: 15; J gene: TRBJ2-7; V gene: TRBV5-5
CDR3 protein: CASSDRMESRHYGYTF; CDR3 DNA: TGTGCCAGCTCCGATCGGATGGAATCGAGGCACTATGGCTACACCTTC; D gene: NA; clone size: NA; CDR3 length: 16; J gene: TRBJ1-2; V gene: TRBV18
CDR3 protein: CASSNNRGEQFF; CDR3 DNA: TGTGCCAGCAGCAATAACAGGGGTGAGCAGTTCTTC; D gene: TRBD1; clone size: NA; CDR3 length: 12; J gene: TRBJ2-1; V gene: TRBV5-6
CDR3 protein: CASSSGNRKLGNTIYF; CDR3 DNA: TGTGCCAGCAGTTCGGGAAATAGGAAACTCGGAAACACCATATATTTT; D gene: NA; clone size: once; CDR3 length: 16; J gene: TRBJ1-3; V gene: TRBV6-5
CDR3 protein: CATPGQGSYGYTF; CDR3 DNA: TGTGCCACTCCGGGACAGGGAAGCTATGGCTACACCTTC; D gene: TRBD1; clone size: NA; CDR3 length: 13; J gene: TRBJ1-2; V gene: TRBV6-4
CDR3 protein: CASSPILAPKANEQFF; CDR3 DNA: TGTGCCAGCAGCCCTATTCTAGCTCCAAAGGCGAATGAGCAGTTCTTC; D gene: NA; clone size: NA; CDR3 length: 16; J gene: TRBJ2-1; V gene: TRBV28
CDR3 protein: CASSLSGGSGNTIYF; CDR3 DNA: TGCGCCAGCAGCTTGTCCGGGGGTAGTGGAAACACCATATATTTT; D gene: NA; clone size: NA; CDR3 length: 15; J gene: TRBJ1-3; V gene: TRBV5-1
CDR3 protein: CASSYDREAQSSTDTQYF; CDR3 DNA: TGTGCCAGCAGTTATGACCGGGAAGCGCAATCTAGCACAGATACGCAGTATTTT; D gene: NA; clone size: NA; CDR3 length: 18; J gene: TRBJ2-3; V gene: TRBV6-2/TRBV6-3
CDR3 protein: CASSLYGTIYNEQFF; CDR3 DNA: TGTGCCAGCAGTTTATACGGTACTATCTACAATGAGCAGTTCTTC; D gene: NA; clone size: NA; CDR3 length: 15; J gene: TRBJ2-1; V gene: TRBV27
CDR3 protein: CASSAGLAGQETQYF; CDR3 DNA: TGTGCCAGCAGCGCCGGTCTAGCGGGGCAAGAGACCCAGTACTTC; D gene: TRBD2; clone size: NA; CDR3 length: 15; J gene: TRBJ2-5; V gene: TRBV7-9
CDR3 protein: CASSAGTGVPGANVLTF; CDR3 DNA: TGTGCCAGCAGTGCCGGGACAGGTGTGCCTGGGGCCAACGTCCTGACTTTC; D gene: TRBD1; clone size: NA; CDR3 length: 17; J gene: TRBJ2-6; V gene: TRBV2
CDR3 protein: CASSLTGVSGAFF; CDR3 DNA: TGTGCCAGCAGTCTAACAGGGGTATCAGGAGCTTTCTTT; D gene: TRBD1; clone size: NA; CDR3 length: 13; J gene: TRBJ1-1; V gene: TRBV12-3/TRBV12-4
CDR3 protein: CASVLQGAGDTQYF; CDR3 DNA: TGCGCCAGCGTACTACAGGGGGCGGGAGATACGCAGTATTTT; D gene: TRBD1; clone size: NA; CDR3 length: 14; J gene: TRBJ2-3; V gene: TRBV5-1
CDR3 protein: CASSRDRVTEAFF; CDR3 DNA: TGTGCCAGCAGTCGAGACAGGGTCACTGAAGCTTTCTTT; D gene: TRBD1; clone size: NA; CDR3 length: 13; J gene: TRBJ1-1; V gene: TRBV28
CDR3 protein: CASSPYTEAFF; CDR3 DNA: TGTGCCAGCAGTCCTTACACTGAAGCTTTCTTT; D gene: NA; clone size: NA; CDR3 length: 11; J gene: TRBJ1-1; V gene: TRBV2
CDR3 protein: CASSSTRSTGETQYF; CDR3 DNA: TGTGCCAGCAGTTCTACTAGATCTACGGGGGAGACCCAGTACTTC; D gene: NA; clone size: NA; CDR3 length: 15; J gene: TRBJ2-5; V gene: TRBV6-6
CDR3 protein: CASSIDLRTGGVGNTIYF; CDR3 DNA: TGCGCCAGCAGCATTGACCTAAGGACAGGGGGAGTTGGAAACACCATATATTTT; D gene: TRBD1; clone size: NA; CDR3 length: 18; J gene: TRBJ1-3; V gene: TRBV4-3
CDR3 protein: CASSLDKERRSPRGETQYF; CDR3 DNA: TGTGCCAGCAGCTTGGATAAGGAGCGGCGCTCACCTAGGGGGGAGACCCAGTACTTC; D gene: NA; clone size: NA; CDR3 length: 19; J gene: TRBJ2-5; V gene: TRBV5-4
CDR3 protein: CASSLGLAGDEQFF; CDR3 DNA: TGTGCCAGCAGCTTAGGGCTAGCGGGGGATGAGCAGTTCTTC; D gene: TRBD2; clone size: NA; CDR3 length: 14; J gene: TRBJ2-1; V gene: TRBV7-2
CDR3 protein: CASSEGLARQETQYF; CDR3 DNA: TGTGCCAGCAGCGAGGGACTAGCTAGACAAGAGACCCAGTACTTC; D gene: TRBD2; clone size: NA; CDR3 length: 15; J gene: TRBJ2-5; V gene: TRBV9
CDR3 protein: CASSQAPRANYGYTF; CDR3 DNA: TGCGCCAGCAGCCAAGCCCCCAGGGCCAACTATGGCTACACCTTC; D gene: NA; clone size: NA; CDR3 length: 15; J gene: TRBJ1-2; V gene: TRBV4-1